This T cell receptor beta chain originates from a study of cytomegalovirus exposure and HLA in healthy donors. In the study overall: The study placed 80% to 90% of its 350 to 400 genotyped donors in the Caucasian-associated ancestry cluster. General study results and limits: TRBV6-2, TRBV6-3 and some other V segments were unresolvable in 87-base-pair reads.

Primers for the PCR totalled 60 Vbeta and 13 Jbeta. Authors' processing steps: Roughly 10 million shared chains were among some 75 million unique TCR beta chains counted in a later analysis. Profiled with immunoSEQ multiplex PCR; TCRdb holds only in-frame clones, not every one. Clone size and the V and J calls come from that table; the DNA yielded D and trimming. The repertoire has 75,000 to 100,000 clones, 65% to 75% of them found once; the top ten carry 2.5% to 3.5%. About this clone: What it recognizes is unknown.

The length of the CDR3 is 17 residues. The germline V gene encodes CDR1 SNHLY and CDR2 FYNNEI. The ends lost 2 bases at V and 1 base at J; junction bases unmatched: 10. This rearrangement joins TRBV2 to TRBJ1-1, with 7 positions matching TRBD1. The specimen was PBMCs. The origin of this receptor is a female donor in good health and CMV-seropositive. CDR3 amino acids: CASSERSRPGGNTEAFF. CDR3 coding DNA: TGTGCCAGCAGTGAAAGAAGCCGGCCAGGGGGGAACACTGAAGCTTTCTTT. The full variable domain, completed using reference TRBV2 and TRBJ1-1, is EPEVTQTPSHQVTQMGQEVILRCVPISNHLYFYWYRQILGQKVEFLVSFYNNEISEKSEIFDDQFSVERPDGSNFTLKIRSTKLEDSAMYFCASSERSRPGGNTEAFFGQGTRLTVV.